The entry below gives a single T cell receptor (beta chain) sequence along with its context. What it recognizes is unknown. This record comes from a study of long-term antiretroviral therapy in people with HIV. The CDR3 sequence is 13 residues long. The V gene end was trimmed by 6 bases and the J gene end by 6 bases; junction bases not matched to a gene: 5. The germline V gene encodes CDR1 MDHEN and CDR2 SYDVKM. Investigators performed immunoSEQ version v3.0 at survey level. For every sample, sequencing targeted about 35,000-50,000 T-cell genomes. TCRdb's copy holds only in-frame clones and misses some; the assay was immunoSEQ multiplex PCR. Among more than 20,000 clones listed, around 90% were seen once. General study results and limits: Spans of CDR3 length were tighter for HIV repertoires than for controls.

Material: unsorted PBMCs, obtained 1.8 years before starting antiretroviral therapy. The chain uses TRBV28 and TRBJ2-5; 9 bases are a match to TRBD1. The sequence was obtained from a man aged 45-60 years with HIV. This chain's CDR3 is CASSDNRGQTQYF. In DNA form, the CDR3 reads TGTGCCAGCAGCGATAACAGGGGGCAGACCCAGTACTTC.